Following are 12 T cell receptor beta chains from one sample sequenced in a study of T cell responses to AZD1222 COVID-19 vaccine. The table came from immunoSEQ multiplex PCR; TCRdb's copy has only in-frame clones and leaves some out. Seen here are more than 85,000 clones, about 88% observed once, and the top ten hold 44%. The source material was peripheral blood, sampled 28 days after the second AZD1222 dose. These receptors originate from an adult who received the AZD1222 COVID-19 vaccine.

The chain combines TRBV6-2 or TRBV6-3 with TRBJ2-5, with D possibly called TRBD1 or TRBD2 (5 bases each). Trimming took 0 bases from V and 1 from J, leaving 6 bases between them. This CDR3 comprises 14 residues. Germline V lookup: CDR1 MNHEY, CDR2 SVGEGT. DNA for the CDR3: TGTGCCAGCAGTTACTCGGGACCCCAAGAGACCCAGTACTTC. This translates into CASSYSGPQETQYF.

The chain employs TRBV6-6 and TRBJ2-3; D might be TRBD2 (6 bases). The V gene lost 2 bases and the J gene lost 3 bases, with 9 bases spanning the gap. This CDR3 comprises 14 residues. Germline CDR1 and CDR2: MNHNY and SVGAGI (reference sequence). This CDR3 reads CASSYGGRTDTQYF. CDR3 sequence (DNA): TGTGCCAGCAGTTACGGGGGGAGGACAGATACGCAGTATTTT.

The genes are TRBV3-1 (or the pseudogene TRBV3-2) and TRBJ1-3, with D perhaps matching TRBD1 (5 bases). Trimming took off 2 bases at V and 2 bases at J, with 7 bases between the two ends. CDR1 and CDR2 (germline): LGHDT, YNNKEL (reference sequence). CDR3 length: 14 residues. CDR3 amino acids: CASSQSGAGNTIYF. DNA of the CDR3: TGTGCCAGCAGCCAATCGGGGGCTGGAAACACCATATATTTT.

Points on this clone: The junction differs from germline at one of its ends, possibly a read error. The J gene is TRBJ2-7, the V gene TRBV7-9; 10 nucleotides align to TRBD1. The CDR3 loop spans 15 amino acids. Germline CDR1 is SEHNR and CDR2 is FQNEAQ (reference sequence). CDR3 in DNA: TGTGCCAGCAGATTAGGAGGGACAGGGGCCTACGAGCAGTACTTC. As protein: CASRLGGTGAYEQYF.

This sequence joins TRBV5-1 and TRBJ2-1; D possibly matches TRBD1 or TRBD2 (5 bases each). The CDR3 runs 15 residues. V lost 2 bases and J lost 10, with 19 bases in between. The V gene's germline CDR1 is SGHRS and CDR2 YFSETQ. The CDR3, as DNA: TGCGCCAGCAGCTTTACCCCGGGGACCGCGGAGGAGCAGTTCTTC. It yields the protein CASSFTPGTAEEQFF.

The rearrangement links TRBV24-1 to TRBJ2-1; TRBD1 or TRBD2 may be the D gene (6 bases each). This CDR3 spans 13 amino acids. Per germline, CDR1 KGHDR and CDR2 SFDVKD. Trimming took 6 bases from V and 9 from J, leaving 14 bases between them. CDR3 residues: CATSPGGFGEQFF. The CDR3 DNA reads TGTGCCACCAGTCCCGGGGGCTTTGGTGAGCAGTTCTTC.

This clone was seen a single time. The V and J genes are TRBV18 and TRBJ1-5, with 9 nucleotides matching TRBD1. In germline, CDR1 is KGHSH, CDR2 LQKENI. The V and J ends lost 5 bases and 6 bases, in that order; junction bases with no gene match: 5. CDR3 length equals 14 residues. The CDR3 DNA is TGTGCCAGCTCAAGGACAGGGGCTGGTCAGCCCCAGCATTTT. This sequence encodes CASSRTGAGQPQHF.

The V call is TRBV7-3, the J call TRBJ2-2, with a possible D match to TRBD1 (5 bases). The CDR3 length is 14 residues. Trimming cost V 8 bases and J 2 bases, with 12 bases left between them. CDR1 is SGHTA and CDR2 is FQGTGA in the germline V gene. CDR3 sequence: CASRVGLNTGELFF. The CDR3 DNA sequence: TGTGCCAGCCGTGTGGGGCTCAACACCGGGGAGCTGTTTTTT.

The genes are TRBV4-2 and TRBJ2-7, with 8 bases aligning to TRBD1. The germline gives CDR1 LGHNA, CDR2 YNFKEQ. The CDR3 spans 16 residues. J gave up 4 bases and V 0 bases, and 8 bases lay outside the gene matches. CDR3 coding DNA: TGTGCCAGCAGCCAAGATCCAGGTGGACAGGGTTACGAGCAGTACTTC. Encoded protein: CASSQDPGGQGYEQYF.

The V and J genes are TRBV9 and TRBJ2-4, with D possibly being TRBD2 (5 bases). Germline V gene sequence: CDR1 SGDLS, CDR2 YYNGEE. The V end was cut by 3 bases, the J end by 8 bases, with 15 bases between. The CDR3 length is 14 residues. CDR3 sequence: CASSASGFSDIQYF. CDR3 nucleotides: TGTGCCAGCAGCGCCTCTGGTTTTAGCGACATTCAGTACTTC.

The chain uses TRBV15 and TRBJ2-7; 8 bases match TRBD1. The germline V gene has CDR1 LNHNV and CDR2 YYDKDF (reference sequence). J gave up 2 bases and V 5 bases, and 8 bases lay outside the gene matches. This CDR3 is built from 15 residues. The CDR3 sequence is CATSGGATGAYEQYF. CDR3 bases: TGTGCCACCAGCGGAGGAGCGACAGGGGCCTACGAGCAGTACTTC.

V and J are TRBV6-1 and TRBJ2-3, with D hard to call. With 0 bases removed from V and 4 bases from J, the gap between germline ends came to 5 bases. CDR3 size: 13 residues. The germline V gene has CDR1 MNHNS and CDR2 SASEGT. The CDR3 here is CASSEAYSDTQYF. CDR3 nucleotides: TGTGCCAGCAGTGAAGCCTACTCAGATACGCAGTATTTT.